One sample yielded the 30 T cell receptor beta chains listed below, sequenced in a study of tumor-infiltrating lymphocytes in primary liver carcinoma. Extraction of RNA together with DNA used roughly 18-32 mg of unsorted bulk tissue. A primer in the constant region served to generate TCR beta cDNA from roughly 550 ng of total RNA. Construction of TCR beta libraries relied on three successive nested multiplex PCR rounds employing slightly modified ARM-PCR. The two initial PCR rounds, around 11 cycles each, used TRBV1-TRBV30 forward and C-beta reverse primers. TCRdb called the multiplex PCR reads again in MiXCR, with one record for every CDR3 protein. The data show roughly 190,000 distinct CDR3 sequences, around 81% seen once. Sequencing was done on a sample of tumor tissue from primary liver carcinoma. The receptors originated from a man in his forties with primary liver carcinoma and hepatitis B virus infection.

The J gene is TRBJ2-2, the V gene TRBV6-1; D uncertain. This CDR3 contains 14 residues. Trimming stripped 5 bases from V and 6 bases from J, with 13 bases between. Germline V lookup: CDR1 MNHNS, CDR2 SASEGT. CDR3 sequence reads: CASSSTMVPGELFF. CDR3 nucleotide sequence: TGTGCCAGCAGTTCGACGATGGTCCCCGGGGAGCTGTTTTTT.

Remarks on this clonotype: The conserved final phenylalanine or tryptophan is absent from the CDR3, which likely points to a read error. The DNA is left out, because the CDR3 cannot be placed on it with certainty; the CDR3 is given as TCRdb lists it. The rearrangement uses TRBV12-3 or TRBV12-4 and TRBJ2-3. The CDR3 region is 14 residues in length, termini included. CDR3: CTSSLSARRDTHYS.

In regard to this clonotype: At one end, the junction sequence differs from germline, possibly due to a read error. The CDR3 sequence is CASSLGPGTGSYEQYF. The CDR3, as DNA: TGTGCCAGCAGCTTGGGCCCCGGGACAGGGAGTTACGAACAGTACTTC. The chain joins TRBV5-4 to TRBJ2-7, with 9 bases fitting TRBD1. Germline values: CDR1 SGHNT, CDR2 YYREEE (reference sequence). The CDR3 extends over 16 amino acids.

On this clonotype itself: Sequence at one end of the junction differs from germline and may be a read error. The CDR3 DNA reads TGTACCAGCAGCTCAACAATACATAATTCACCCCTCCACTTT. Amino acid sequence: CTSSSTIHNSPLHF. The chain couples TRBV12-3 or TRBV12-4 to TRBJ1-6; D is unresolved. The CDR3 consists of 14 residues.

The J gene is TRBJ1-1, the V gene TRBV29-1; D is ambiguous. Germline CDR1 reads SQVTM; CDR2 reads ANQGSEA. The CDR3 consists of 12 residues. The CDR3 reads CRIDMMNTEAFF. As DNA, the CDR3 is TGCCGCATTGACATGATGAACACTGAAGCTTTCTTT.

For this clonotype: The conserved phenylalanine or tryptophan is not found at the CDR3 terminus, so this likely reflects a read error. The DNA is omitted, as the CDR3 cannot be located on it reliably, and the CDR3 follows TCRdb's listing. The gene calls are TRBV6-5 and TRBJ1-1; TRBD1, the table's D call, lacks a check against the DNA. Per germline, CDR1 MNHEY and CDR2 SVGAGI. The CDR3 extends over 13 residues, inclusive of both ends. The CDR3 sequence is CVSSRTGETEALL.

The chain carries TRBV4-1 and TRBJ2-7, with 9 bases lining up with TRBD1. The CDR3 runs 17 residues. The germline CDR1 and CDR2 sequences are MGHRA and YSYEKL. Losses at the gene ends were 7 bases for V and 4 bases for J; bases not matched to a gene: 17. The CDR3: CASNHTAGTGSWYEQYF. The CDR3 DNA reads TGCGCCAGCAACCATACTGCCGGGACAGGGTCGTGGTACGAGCAGTACTTC.

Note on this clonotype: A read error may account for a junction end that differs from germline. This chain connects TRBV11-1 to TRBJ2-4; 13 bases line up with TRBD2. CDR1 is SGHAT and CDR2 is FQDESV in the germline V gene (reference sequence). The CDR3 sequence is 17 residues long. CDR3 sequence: CPSSIPGTSGIKNIQYF. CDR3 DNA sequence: TGTCCCAGCAGCATTCCCGGGACTAGCGGGATCAAAAACATTCAGTATTTC. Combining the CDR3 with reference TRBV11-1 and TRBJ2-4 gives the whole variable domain EAEVAQSPRYKITEKSQAVAFWCDPISGHATLYWYRQILGQGPELLVQFQDESVVDDSQLPKDRFSAERLKGVDSTLKIQPAELGDSAMYLCPSSIPGTSGIKNIQYFGAGTRLSVL.

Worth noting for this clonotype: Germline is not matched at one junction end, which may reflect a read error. The chain's CDR3 is CVSSPRGGENIQYF. The CDR3 DNA sequence: TGTGTCAGCAGTCCCCGGGGGGGCGAAAACATTCAGTACTTC. J is TRBJ2-4 and V is TRBV6-2 or TRBV6-3, with 8 nucleotides matching TRBD2. Germline CDR1 MNHEY, CDR2 SVGEGT. This CDR3 is built from 14 residues.

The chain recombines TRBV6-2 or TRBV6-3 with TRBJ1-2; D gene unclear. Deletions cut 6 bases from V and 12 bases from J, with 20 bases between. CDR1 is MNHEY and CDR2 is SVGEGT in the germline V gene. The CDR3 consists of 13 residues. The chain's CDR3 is CASSPRSGYGHTF. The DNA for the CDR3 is TGTGCCAGCAGCCCCCGGAGCGGCTATGGTCACACCTTC.

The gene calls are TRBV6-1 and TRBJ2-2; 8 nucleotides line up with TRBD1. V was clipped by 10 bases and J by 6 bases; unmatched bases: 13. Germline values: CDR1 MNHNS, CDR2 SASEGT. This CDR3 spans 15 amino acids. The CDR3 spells CANRAGGGEAGELFF. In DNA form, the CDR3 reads TGTGCCAACAGGGCAGGGGGCGGAGAAGCCGGGGAGCTGTTTTTT.

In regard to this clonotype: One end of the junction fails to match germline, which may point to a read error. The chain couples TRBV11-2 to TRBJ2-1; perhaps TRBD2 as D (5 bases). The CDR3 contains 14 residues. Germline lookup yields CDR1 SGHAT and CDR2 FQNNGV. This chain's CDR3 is CARSLSGFENEQLF. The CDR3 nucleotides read TGTGCCAGGAGCTTGTCGGGATTCGAGAATGAGCAGCTCTTC.

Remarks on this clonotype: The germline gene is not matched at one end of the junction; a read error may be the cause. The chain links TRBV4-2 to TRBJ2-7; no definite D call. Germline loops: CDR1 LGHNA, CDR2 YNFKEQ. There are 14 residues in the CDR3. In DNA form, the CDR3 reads TGTGCCAGCAGCCAAGAAGCAGGATCCTGCGAGCATTACTTC. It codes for CASSQEAGSCEHYF.

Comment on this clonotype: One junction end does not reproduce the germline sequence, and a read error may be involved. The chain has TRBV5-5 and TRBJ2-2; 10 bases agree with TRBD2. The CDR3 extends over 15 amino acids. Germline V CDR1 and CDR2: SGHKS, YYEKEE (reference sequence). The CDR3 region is CASSGTSVYTEELFF. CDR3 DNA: TGTGCCAGCAGTGGGACTAGCGTCTACACCGAGGAGCTGTTTTTC.

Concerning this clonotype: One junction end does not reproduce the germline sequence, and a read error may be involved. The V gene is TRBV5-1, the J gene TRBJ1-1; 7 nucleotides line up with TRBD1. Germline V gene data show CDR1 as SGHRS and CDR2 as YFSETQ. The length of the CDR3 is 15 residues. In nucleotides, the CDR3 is TGCGCCAGCAGCGCCTTGACAGGGAGCAACACTGAAGTTTTCTTT. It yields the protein CASSALTGSNTEVFF. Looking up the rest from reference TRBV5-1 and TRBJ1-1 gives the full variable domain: KAGVTQTPRYLIKTRGQQVTLSCSPISGHRSVSWYQQTPGQGLQFLFEYFSETQRNKGNFPGRFSGRQFSNSRSEMNVSTLELGDSALYLCASSALTGSNTEVFFGQGTRLTVV.

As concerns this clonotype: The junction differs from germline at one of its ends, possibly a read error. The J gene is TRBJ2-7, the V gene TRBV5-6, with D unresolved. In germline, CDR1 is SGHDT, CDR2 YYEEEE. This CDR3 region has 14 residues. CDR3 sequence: CACSLWGSSYEQYF. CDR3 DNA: TGTGCCTGCAGCCTATGGGGAAGCTCCTACGAGCAGTACTTC.

The CDR3 DNA reads as TGCGCCAGCAGCCAGGGCAGGACGAACAATGAGCAGTACTTC. Its translation: CASSQGRTNNEQYF. V usage is TRBV4-3 and J usage is TRBJ2-7; D is unresolved. Between the trimmed V and J ends, which lost 3 bases and 7 bases, there was a span of 16 bases. This CDR3 is built from 14 residues. CDR1 and CDR2 (germline): LGHNA, YSLEER.

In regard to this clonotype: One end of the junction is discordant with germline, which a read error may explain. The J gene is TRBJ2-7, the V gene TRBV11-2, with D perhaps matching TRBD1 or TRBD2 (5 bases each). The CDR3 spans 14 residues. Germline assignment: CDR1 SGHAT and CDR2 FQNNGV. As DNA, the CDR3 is TGTGCCAACAGCCTCTGGGGCCATCGGGACGAGCACTACTTC. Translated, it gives CANSLWGHRDEHYF.

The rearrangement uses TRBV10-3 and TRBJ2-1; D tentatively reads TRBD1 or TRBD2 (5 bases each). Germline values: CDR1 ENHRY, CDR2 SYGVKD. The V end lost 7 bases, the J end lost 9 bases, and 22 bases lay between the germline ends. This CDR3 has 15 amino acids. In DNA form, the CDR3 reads TGTGCCATCAATAACCCAGGACAAGGAGGACTTGAGCAGTTCTTC. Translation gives CAINNPGQGGLEQFF.

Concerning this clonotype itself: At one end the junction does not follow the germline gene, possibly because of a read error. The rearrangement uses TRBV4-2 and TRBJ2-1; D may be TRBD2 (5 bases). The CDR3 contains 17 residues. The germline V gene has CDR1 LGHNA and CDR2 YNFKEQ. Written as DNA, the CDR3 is TGTGTCAGCAGCCAAGAGGTAGTGGAGGCCTCCTACAATGAGCAGTTCTTC. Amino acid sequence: CVSSQEVVEASYNEQFF.

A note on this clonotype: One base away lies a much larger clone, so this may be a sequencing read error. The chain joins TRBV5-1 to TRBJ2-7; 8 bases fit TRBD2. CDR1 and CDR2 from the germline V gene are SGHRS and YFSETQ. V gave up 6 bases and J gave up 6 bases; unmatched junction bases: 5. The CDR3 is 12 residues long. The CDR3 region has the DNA TGCGCCAGCACCCGGGAGGGCCCCGAGCAGTACTTC. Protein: CASTREGPEQYF. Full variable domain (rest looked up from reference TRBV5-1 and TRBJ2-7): KAGVTQTPRYLIKTRGQQVTLSCSPISGHRSVSWYQQTPGQGLQFLFEYFSETQRNKGNFPGRFSGRQFSNSRSEMNVSTLELGDSALYLCASTREGPEQYFGPGTRLTVT.

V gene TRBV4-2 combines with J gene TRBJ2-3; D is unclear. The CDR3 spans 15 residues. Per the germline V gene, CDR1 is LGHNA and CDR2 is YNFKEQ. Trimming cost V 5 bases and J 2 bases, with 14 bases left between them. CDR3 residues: CASSGFEGITDTQYF. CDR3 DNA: TGTGCCAGCAGCGGTTTTGAAGGGATCACAGATACGCAGTATTTT.

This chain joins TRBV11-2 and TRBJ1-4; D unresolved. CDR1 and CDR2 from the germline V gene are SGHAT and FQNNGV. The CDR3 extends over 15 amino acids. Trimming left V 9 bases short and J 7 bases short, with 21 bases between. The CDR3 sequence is CASRVDPTGVEKLFF. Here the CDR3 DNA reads TGTGCCAGTAGAGTAGACCCGACTGGGGTTGAAAAACTGTTTTTT.

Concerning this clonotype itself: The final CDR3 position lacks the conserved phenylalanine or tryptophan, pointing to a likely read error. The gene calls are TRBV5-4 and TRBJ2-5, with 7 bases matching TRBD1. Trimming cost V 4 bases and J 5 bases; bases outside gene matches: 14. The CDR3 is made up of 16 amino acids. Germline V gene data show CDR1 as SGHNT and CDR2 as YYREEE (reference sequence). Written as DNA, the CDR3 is TGTGCCAGCAGCATGGGGAGTCAGGGGGTTCAGGAGACCCAGTACTAC. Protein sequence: CASSMGSQGVQETQYY.

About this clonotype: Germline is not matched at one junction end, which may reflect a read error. The DNA of the CDR3 is TGTACCAGCAGATGGACTAGCGGCTCCTACAATGAGCAGTTCTTC. The encoded protein is CTSRWTSGSYNEQFF. This rearrangement joins TRBV6-2 or TRBV6-3 to TRBJ2-1, with 10 bases identical to TRBD2. The CDR3 is 15 residues long. CDR1 is MNHEY and CDR2 is SVGEGT in the germline V gene.

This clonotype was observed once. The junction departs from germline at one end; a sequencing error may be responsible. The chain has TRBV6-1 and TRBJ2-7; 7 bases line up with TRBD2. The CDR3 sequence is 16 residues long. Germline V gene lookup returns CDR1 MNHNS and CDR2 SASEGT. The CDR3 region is CASGEDWLAAPYEQYF. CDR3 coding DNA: TGTGCCAGCGGTGAGGATTGGCTAGCGGCCCCCTACGAGCAGTACTTC.

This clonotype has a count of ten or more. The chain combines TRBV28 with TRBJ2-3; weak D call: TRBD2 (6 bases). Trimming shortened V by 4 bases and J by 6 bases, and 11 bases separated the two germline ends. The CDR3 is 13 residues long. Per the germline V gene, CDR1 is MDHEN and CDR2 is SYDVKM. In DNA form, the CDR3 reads TGTGCCAGCAGTTCACCTGGAGGGGATACGCAGTATTTT. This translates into CASSSPGGDTQYF.

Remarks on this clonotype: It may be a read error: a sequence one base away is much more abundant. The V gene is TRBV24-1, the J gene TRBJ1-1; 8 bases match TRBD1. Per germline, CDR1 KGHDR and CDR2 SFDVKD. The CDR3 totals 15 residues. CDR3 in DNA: TGTGCCATCAGTGATTCCGGACAGGGGAACACTGAAGCTTTCTTT. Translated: CAISDSGQGNTEAFF.

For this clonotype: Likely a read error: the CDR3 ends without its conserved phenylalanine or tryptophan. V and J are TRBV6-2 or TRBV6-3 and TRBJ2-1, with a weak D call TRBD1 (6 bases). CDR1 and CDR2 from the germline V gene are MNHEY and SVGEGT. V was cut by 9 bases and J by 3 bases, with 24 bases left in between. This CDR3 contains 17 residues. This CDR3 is CASTSSQSQGHYNEQFL. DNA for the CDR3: TGTGCCAGTACTTCATCACAGTCCCAGGGGCACTACAATGAGCAGTTCCTC.

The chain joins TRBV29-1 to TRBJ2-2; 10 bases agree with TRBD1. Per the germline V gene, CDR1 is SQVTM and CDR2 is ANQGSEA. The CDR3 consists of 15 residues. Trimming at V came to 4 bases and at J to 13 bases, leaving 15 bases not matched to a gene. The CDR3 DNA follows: TGCAGCGTTGTAGGACAGGGGGATCACACCGGGAGGCTGTTTTTT. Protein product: CSVVGQGDHTGRLFF.